This TCR beta chain was sequenced in a study of T cell responses to AZD1222 COVID-19 vaccine. Study-level points and caveats: Donors were largely white British and mainly female; clonal diversity was possibly underestimated. At baseline, just a handful of AZD1222 recipients tested seropositive. With two AZD1222 doses given, Spike-specific TCR breadth and depth both rose.

Here immunoSEQ multiplex PCR was the method, and the copy in TCRdb shows in-frame clones only, minus some. This table holds some 45,000 clones, about nine tenths found once. In germline, CDR1 is MNHNS, CDR2 SASEGT. CDR3 length: 16 residues. Trimming took off 4 bases at V and 1 base at J, with 17 bases between the two ends. Of note for this clone: Its specificity is unknown.

The input for sequencing was peripheral blood, taken 28 days after the second AZD1222 dose. This receptor was taken from an adult who received the AZD1222 COVID-19 vaccine. The rearrangement links TRBV6-1 to TRBJ2-7; D may correspond to TRBD1 or TRBD2 (5 bases each). The CDR3: CASSGFRDHFSYEQYF. CDR3 nucleotides: TGTGCCAGCAGTGGATTCCGGGACCACTTTTCCTACGAGCAGTACTTC.